A selection of T cell receptor beta chains follows, all from one sample in a study of T cells in Graves' hyperthyroidism and ophthalmopathy. TCRdb passed the multiplex PCR reads through MiXCR, listing each CDR3 protein once. Among nearly 600,000 distinct CDR3 sequences listed, 13% to 15% were seen once. Source material: blood. The origin of the receptors is a woman aged 18-30 years with Graves' ophthalmopathy. Each CDR3 is given with its conserved first and last residue. The order of the fields is V gene, clone size, D gene, J gene, CDR3 DNA, CDR3 protein. A D gene is named only where the DNA matches it firmly. Clone size is given for some rows only: seen once, a few or many times, or a class if the clone is expanded.

V gene: TRBV19; clone size: NA; D gene: NA; J gene: TRBJ1-1; CDR3 DNA: TGTGCCAGTAGTATCAGGGCCAACACTGAAGCTTTCTTT; CDR3 protein: CASSIRANTEAFF
V gene: TRBV18; clone size: NA; D gene: NA; J gene: TRBJ1-2; CDR3 DNA: TGTGCCAGCTCACCACCAAACAGTATCGCGGATGGCTACACCTTC; CDR3 protein: CASSPPNSIADGYTF
V gene: TRBV7-9; clone size: many; D gene: NA; J gene: TRBJ2-1; CDR3 DNA: TGTGCCAGCAGCTTATCTGGGATGCACAATGAGCAGTTCTTC; CDR3 protein: CASSLSGMHNEQFF
V gene: TRBV20-1; clone size: NA; D gene: TRBD2; J gene: TRBJ2-3; CDR3 DNA: TGCAGTGCGTTTTCGTATCTCTACGTGGGAGGGCCCGGCACATATACGCAGTATTTT; CDR3 protein: CSAFSYLYVGGPGTYTQYF
V gene: TRBV7-8; clone size: NA; D gene: TRBD1; J gene: TRBJ1-6; CDR3 DNA: TGTGCCAGCAGCTTTACGGGACAGGAGAATTCACCCCTCCACTTT; CDR3 protein: CASSFTGQENSPLHF
V gene: TRBV3-1; clone size: NA; D gene: TRBD2; J gene: TRBJ2-1; CDR3 DNA: TGTGCCAGCAGCCAAGAAGGACTAGCCAGTGAGCAGTTCTTC; CDR3 protein: CASSQEGLASEQFF
V gene: TRBV25-1; clone size: many; D gene: TRBD1; J gene: TRBJ2-5; CDR3 DNA: TGTGCCAGCAGTGAACTGCGGACAGGGGGCATCGAGACCCAGTACTTC; CDR3 protein: CASSELRTGGIETQYF
V gene: TRBV28; clone size: many; D gene: TRBD2; J gene: TRBJ2-5; CDR3 DNA: TGTGCCAGCAGAACCTCCGGGACTAGCGGGACGGAGACCCAGTACTTC; CDR3 protein: CASRTSGTSGTETQYF
V gene: TRBV12-3/TRBV12-4; clone size: many; D gene: NA; J gene: TRBJ2-1; CDR3 DNA: TGTGCCAGCAGTTTCGACAATGAGCAGTTCTTC; CDR3 protein: CASSFDNEQFF
V gene: TRBV28; clone size: many; D gene: NA; J gene: TRBJ2-2; CDR3 DNA: TGTGCCAGCAGGAAACTCACCGGGGAGCTGTTTTTT; CDR3 protein: CASRKLTGELFF
V gene: TRBV28; clone size: few; D gene: NA; J gene: TRBJ1-1; CDR3 DNA: TGTGCCAGCAGTCTGAGGGGTAAGGTGAACACTGAAGCTTTCTTT; CDR3 protein: CASSLRGKVNTEAFF
V gene: TRBV15; clone size: once; D gene: NA; J gene: TRBJ2-1; CDR3 DNA: TGTGCCACCAGCAGTAACGCAGGGGTTGGTGAGCAGTTCTTC; CDR3 protein: CATSSNAGVGEQFF
V gene: TRBV9; clone size: few; D gene: NA; J gene: TRBJ2-1; CDR3 DNA: TGTGCCAGCAGCTCGCCTCCCCTGGACAGGGGGCTAGCGGGAGTGTCCTACAATGAGCAGTTCTTC; CDR3 protein: CASSSPPLDRGLAGVSYNEQFF
V gene: TRBV5-4; clone size: few; D gene: NA; J gene: TRBJ1-6; CDR3 DNA: TGTGCCAGCAGCTTGGCCCTACAGGGTGCCTATAATTCACCCCTCCACTTT; CDR3 protein: CASSLALQGAYNSPLHF
V gene: TRBV4-2; clone size: few; D gene: TRBD1; J gene: TRBJ1-2; CDR3 DNA: TGTGCCAGCAGCCAAGATTGGGACAGAGACTATGTAGACTATGGCTACACCTTC; CDR3 protein: CASSQDWDRDYVDYGYTF
V gene: TRBV11-2; clone size: NA; D gene: TRBD2; J gene: TRBJ2-1; CDR3 DNA: TGTGCCAGCAGCTTAGTGGTAGCGGGAAACAATGAGCAGTTCTTC; CDR3 protein: CASSLVVAGNNEQFF
V gene: TRBV5-1; clone size: few; D gene: TRBD2; J gene: TRBJ2-7; CDR3 DNA: TGCGCCAGCAGCGGGGGGGACCCCGAGGGCGAGCAGTACTTC; CDR3 protein: CASSGGDPEGEQYF
V gene: TRBV24-1; clone size: NA; D gene: TRBD1; J gene: TRBJ2-1; CDR3 DNA: TGTGCCACCGGTGGACAGGGAATCAATGAGCAGTTCTTC; CDR3 protein: CATGGQGINEQFF
V gene: TRBV28; clone size: many; D gene: NA; J gene: TRBJ2-7; CDR3 DNA: TGTGCCAGCAGCCGAAGGACACTCTCCTACGAGCAGTACTTC; CDR3 protein: CASSRRTLSYEQYF
V gene: TRBV7-3; clone size: NA; D gene: NA; J gene: TRBJ2-7; CDR3 DNA: TGTGCCAGCAGCTTATCCGATGGAGGGAACGAGCAGTACTTC; CDR3 protein: CASSLSDGGNEQYF
V gene: TRBV6-5; clone size: many; D gene: NA; J gene: TRBJ1-2; CDR3 DNA: TGTGCCAGCAGTTATGGGGTAGGGAGCTATGGCTACACCTTC; CDR3 protein: CASSYGVGSYGYTF
V gene: TRBV2; clone size: few; D gene: NA; J gene: TRBJ2-4; CDR3 DNA: TGTGCCAGCACACAGACCAAAACCATTCAGTACTTC; CDR3 protein: CASTQTKTIQYF
V gene: TRBV6-1; clone size: NA; D gene: NA; J gene: TRBJ1-1; CDR3 DNA: TGTGCCAGCAAGGACACCTGGCGCACTGAAGCTTTCTTT; CDR3 protein: CASKDTWRTEAFF
V gene: TRBV5-5; clone size: NA; D gene: NA; J gene: TRBJ1-5; CDR3 DNA: TGTGCCAGCAGTCAGGAAATCCTCGGCCCGCCATATAGCAATCAGCCCCAGCATTTT; CDR3 protein: CASSQEILGPPYSNQPQHF
V gene: TRBV30; clone size: few; D gene: NA; J gene: TRBJ2-6; CDR3 DNA: TGTGCCTGGAGTCCCCTAAGTGACTCTGGGGCCAACGTCCTGACTTTC; CDR3 protein: CAWSPLSDSGANVLTF
V gene: TRBV10-3; clone size: NA; D gene: TRBD1; J gene: TRBJ2-7; CDR3 DNA: TGTGCCATCGGGGGACAGCCCCCGTTGGGTTACGAGCAGTACTTC; CDR3 protein: CAIGGQPPLGYEQYF
V gene: TRBV10-3; clone size: many; D gene: NA; J gene: TRBJ1-1; CDR3 DNA: TGTGCCATCAGAGACAGTTTGAACACTGAAGCTTTCTTT; CDR3 protein: CAIRDSLNTEAFF
V gene: TRBV15; clone size: few; D gene: NA; J gene: TRBJ2-3; CDR3 DNA: TGTGCCACCAGCAGAGCCGGGACCCGGTTTCAGCCCCCGACTAGCACAGATACGCAGTATTTT; CDR3 protein: CATSRAGTRFQPPTSTDTQYF
V gene: TRBV3-1; clone size: many; D gene: NA; J gene: TRBJ1-2; CDR3 DNA: TGTGCCAGCAGCCAAACTGACGGACGCTATGGCTACACCTTC; CDR3 protein: CASSQTDGRYGYTF
V gene: TRBV2; clone size: many; D gene: TRBD1; J gene: TRBJ1-1; CDR3 DNA: TGTGCCAGCAGGGACAGGGGTTTGGCTTTCTTT; CDR3 protein: CASRDRGLAFF
V gene: TRBV28; clone size: many; D gene: NA; J gene: TRBJ1-4; CDR3 DNA: TGTGCCAGCAGCGAACCAGGCAGCGAAAAACTGTTTTTT; CDR3 protein: CASSEPGSEKLFF
V gene: TRBV7-9; clone size: many; D gene: NA; J gene: TRBJ1-1; CDR3 DNA: TGTGCCAGCAGCTGGGCGAACACTGAAGCTTTCTTT; CDR3 protein: CASSWANTEAFF
V gene: TRBV20-1; clone size: many; D gene: NA; J gene: TRBJ2-5; CDR3 DNA: TGCAGTGCCCCCCCGGAGGGGGAGACCCAGTACTTC; CDR3 protein: CSAPPEGETQYF
V gene: TRBV6-5; clone size: few; D gene: NA; J gene: TRBJ2-1; CDR3 DNA: TGTGCCAGCAGTTACTCCTCCGGGAGAACCCACAATGAGCAGTTCTTC; CDR3 protein: CASSYSSGRTHNEQFF
V gene: TRBV11-2; clone size: many; D gene: TRBD2; J gene: TRBJ2-1; CDR3 DNA: TGTGCCAGCAGCTTAGTTGGGGCTAGCGGGCCCTACAATGAGCAGTTCTTC; CDR3 protein: CASSLVGASGPYNEQFF
V gene: TRBV2; clone size: many; D gene: NA; J gene: TRBJ2-7; CDR3 DNA: TGTGCCAGCAGGATACAGCCGGGGGTCTACGAGCAGTACTTC; CDR3 protein: CASRIQPGVYEQYF
V gene: TRBV9; clone size: few; D gene: NA; J gene: TRBJ2-5; CDR3 DNA: TGTGCCAGCAGCGTTGGGGGCAGGGGAGAGACCCAGTACTTC; CDR3 protein: CASSVGGRGETQYF
V gene: TRBV27; clone size: many; D gene: TRBD1; J gene: TRBJ1-2; CDR3 DNA: TGTGCCAGCAGATCCAGCCGTCCCGGGACAGGAAACTATGGCTACACCTTC; CDR3 protein: CASRSSRPGTGNYGYTF
V gene: TRBV30; clone size: NA; D gene: NA; J gene: TRBJ1-6; CDR3 DNA: TGTGCCTGGAGCGGCGGTAATTCACCCCTCCACTTT; CDR3 protein: CAWSGGNSPLHF
V gene: TRBV7-9; clone size: NA; D gene: TRBD2; J gene: TRBJ2-2; CDR3 DNA: TGTGCCAGCAGCTTAAGTAGCGGGAGGACCGGGGAGCTGTTTTTT; CDR3 protein: CASSLSSGRTGELFF
V gene: TRBV20-1; clone size: many; D gene: NA; J gene: TRBJ1-2; CDR3 DNA: TGCAGTGCTAACGGACAGCAGGGGACCTATGGCTACACCTTC; CDR3 protein: CSANGQQGTYGYTF
V gene: TRBV12-3/TRBV12-4; clone size: many; D gene: NA; J gene: TRBJ2-2; CDR3 DNA: TGTGCCAGCAGTTTCCGGAATAACGGGGAGCTGTTTTTT; CDR3 protein: CASSFRNNGELFF
V gene: TRBV7-9; clone size: many; D gene: NA; J gene: TRBJ1-1; CDR3 DNA: TGTGCCAGCAGCTTAAGCAAATGGGGCAATACTGAAGCTTTCTTT; CDR3 protein: CASSLSKWGNTEAFF
V gene: TRBV6-5; clone size: NA; D gene: NA; J gene: TRBJ2-3; CDR3 DNA: TGTGCCAGCAGTTTCAATCCACTCCGGGACACACTACGTAGCACAGATACGCAGTATTTT; CDR3 protein: CASSFNPLRDTLRSTDTQYF
V gene: TRBV5-1; clone size: once; D gene: TRBD1; J gene: TRBJ2-1; CDR3 DNA: TGCGCCAGCAGCGCTTGGACAGGGGGCTTCAATGAGCAGTTCTTC; CDR3 protein: CASSAWTGGFNEQFF
V gene: TRBV30; clone size: NA; D gene: TRBD2; J gene: TRBJ2-2; CDR3 DNA: TGTGCCTGGAGTATGACTAGCGGGACCGGGGAGCTGTTTTTT; CDR3 protein: CAWSMTSGTGELFF
V gene: TRBV5-4; clone size: few; D gene: NA; J gene: TRBJ1-1; CDR3 DNA: TGTGCCAGCAGCCCGGCGGTCGGGAGTTACGACACTGAAGCTTTCTTT; CDR3 protein: CASSPAVGSYDTEAFF
V gene: TRBV28; clone size: many; D gene: NA; J gene: TRBJ2-7; CDR3 DNA: TGTGCCAGCAGTCAGATCGGGACTCGGGACGAGCAGTACTTC; CDR3 protein: CASSQIGTRDEQYF
V gene: TRBV20-1; clone size: NA; D gene: TRBD1; J gene: TRBJ2-4; CDR3 DNA: TGCAGTGCTAGAGATCCGACAGGGGTGGACATTCAGTACTTC; CDR3 protein: CSARDPTGVDIQYF
V gene: TRBV2; clone size: many; D gene: NA; J gene: TRBJ1-1; CDR3 DNA: TGTGCCAGCGTCGATTCTGACACTGAAGCTTTCTTT; CDR3 protein: CASVDSDTEAFF
V gene: TRBV7-8; clone size: NA; D gene: TRBD1; J gene: TRBJ1-1; CDR3 DNA: TGTGCCAGCAGAGGGGGCGCTGGAGTGAACACTGAAGCTTTCTTT; CDR3 protein: CASRGGAGVNTEAFF
V gene: TRBV6-1; clone size: many; D gene: NA; J gene: TRBJ2-1; CDR3 DNA: TGTGCCAGCAGTGAATGGTGGGAGCAGTTCTTC; CDR3 protein: CASSEWWEQFF